This T cell receptor (beta chain) was sequenced in a study of blood T cell repertoires in COVID-19. Study as a whole: Donors in the United States, Italy and Spain gave samples during acute or convalescent COVID-19. T cells, B-cell-depleted T cells, or PBMCs supplied cDNA or gDNA.

The CDR3 sequence is 13 residues long. Looked up from germline, CDR1 is LNHDA and CDR2 is SQIVND (reference sequence). Trimming cost V 3 bases and J 5 bases, with 11 bases left between them. Assay: immunoSEQ multiplex PCR; the TCRdb copy retains only in-frame clones and omits some. The table records about 83,000 clones, about 92% of them present only once. The source of this sequence is a woman at least 80 years old with active or convalescent COVID-19. The chain carries TRBV19 and TRBJ2-7; TRBD2 is a possible D gene (5 bases). Sequenced material: peripheral blood. CDR3 residues: CASSMSGFHEQYF. CDR3 sequence (DNA): TGTGCCAGTAGTATGTCGGGGTTCCACGAGCAGTACTTC.